Sequencing of this T cell receptor beta chain was carried out in a study of beta chain features in type 1 diabetes. Study background: No patient-donor differences in age, gender, total cells or subset yield.

Expressed TCRB transcripts were sequenced because the isolated RNA had all been reverse transcribed beforehand. Produced via immunoSEQ multiplex PCR; TCRdb's table is partial and in-frame only. The table has around 250,000 clones, 13% to 15% seen once. The CDR3 is 14 amino acids. Germline CDR1 is SGHTA and CDR2 is FQGNSA. V lost 8 bases to trimming and J lost 0 bases, with 14 bases between them. Note on this clone: Its target is unknown.

Study-level points and caveats: Short templates might get an advantage during PCR, and this would be equal in patients and controls. Sampled from patients, naive, central memory and Treg TCRB repertoires appeared more similar than those sampled from healthy donors. For type 1 diabetes patients, VDJ junctions showed fewer insertions and more deletions.

The sequenced sample was naive CD4+ T cells from blood. The receptor comes from a woman aged 40 to 55 in good health. This sequence joins TRBV7-2 and TRBJ2-7; the D gene is possibly TRBD1 (5 bases). CDR3 sequence reads: CASSGQGSSYEQYF. The CDR3 DNA reads TGTGCCAGCTCCGGACAAGGCAGCTCCTACGAGCAGTACTTC.